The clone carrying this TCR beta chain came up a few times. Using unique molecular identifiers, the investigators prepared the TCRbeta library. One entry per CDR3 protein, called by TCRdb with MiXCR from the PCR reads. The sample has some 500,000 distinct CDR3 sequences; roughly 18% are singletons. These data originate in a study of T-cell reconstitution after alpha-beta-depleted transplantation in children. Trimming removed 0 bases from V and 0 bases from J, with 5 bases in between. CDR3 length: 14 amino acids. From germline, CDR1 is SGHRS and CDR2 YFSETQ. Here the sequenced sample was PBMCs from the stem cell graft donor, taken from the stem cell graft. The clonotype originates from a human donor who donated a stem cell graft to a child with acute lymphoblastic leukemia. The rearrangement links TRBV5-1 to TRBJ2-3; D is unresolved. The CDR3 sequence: CASSLETSTDTQYF. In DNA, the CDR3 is TGCGCCAGCAGCTTGGAAACTAGCACAGATACGCAGTATTTT.